This is a list of T cell receptor beta chains from one sample in a study of blood T cell repertoires in COVID-19. Produced via immunoSEQ multiplex PCR; TCRdb's table is partial and in-frame only. The sample comprises a few hundred thousand clones, about four fifths of which are singletons, and around 3.6% rests with the top ten. The sequenced sample consisted of PBMCs or T cells enriched from blood (not recorded which). The receptors originated from a man in his forties or fifties who had recovered from COVID-19. The CDR3 runs from the conserved cysteine through the conserved F or W. D genes are given only for firm matches.

j_call v_call d_call cdr3_aa cdr3_nt
TRBJ1-1 TRBV28 - CASSLQVGSGNTEAFF TGTGCCAGCAGTTTACAAGTGGGTTCAGGGAACACTGAAGCTTTCTTT
TRBJ2-2 TRBV10-1 TRBD1 CARLQHLRDRAPRGGELFF TGCGCCAGACTACAACACCTCCGGGACAGGGCCCCGAGGGGCGGGGAGCTGTTTTTT
TRBJ2-7 TRBV7-9 - CASSPPEGFGEYSYEQYF TGTGCCAGCAGCCCCCCGGAGGGATTCGGAGAGTACTCCTACGAGCAGTACTTC
TRBJ1-3 TRBV3-1/TRBV3-2 - CASSQEHSGNTIYF TGTGCCAGCAGCCAAGAACACTCTGGAAACACCATATATTTT
TRBJ2-7 TRBV19 TRBD2 CASRPTLAAGEQYF TGTGCCAGTAGGCCAACACTAGCGGCTGGCGAGCAGTACTTC
TRBJ1-2 TRBV6-5 - CASRTHYGYTF TGTGCCAGCAGGACACACTATGGCTACACCTTC
TRBJ1-2 TRBV7-9 - CASSLPTDSAYGYTF TGTGCCAGCAGCTTACCGACCGACAGCGCTTATGGCTACACCTTC
TRBJ2-2 TRBV9 TRBD2 CASSVVAGVTGELFF TGTGCCAGCAGCGTAGTGGCGGGGGTCACCGGGGAGCTGTTTTTT
TRBJ2-3 TRBV7-2 - CASREALSDTQYF TGTGCCAGCAGGGAGGCACTATCGGATACGCAGTATTTT
TRBJ1-1 TRBV9 - CASSVVGNEAFF TGTGCCAGCAGCGTAGTGGGCAATGAAGCTTTCTTT
TRBJ1-6 TRBV15 - CATSRDGRGSSYNSPLHF TGTGCCACCAGCAGAGATGGTAGGGGAAGCTCCTATAATTCACCCCTCCACTTT
TRBJ1-2 TRBV4-1 TRBD1 CASSQDLGQGNYGYTF TGCGCCAGCAGCCAAGATCTCGGACAGGGGAACTATGGCTACACCTTC